Shown below are 5 T cell receptor beta chains from a single sample sequenced in a study of CD8+CD57+ T cells in acquired aplastic anemia. It was patients with CD8+CD57+ cell expansion by flow cytometry who were chosen for sequencing. For CDR3 and TCR beta VDJ profiling, genomic DNA was the template used. TCRdb processed the reads anew with MiXCR; each CDR3 protein has one entry. Found here are fewer than 80,000 distinct CDR3 sequences, about three quarters of them singletons; the top ten hold approximately 80%. The sequenced material came from sorted CD4+, CD8+, or CD8+CD57+ T cells (not recorded which) from PBMCs. The receptors stem from a human donor with aplastic anemia.

This chain joins TRBV10-3 and TRBJ2-7, with TRBD1 matching 9 bases. Losses at the gene ends were 6 bases for V and 7 bases for J; bases not matched to a gene: 7. The CDR3 length is 13 residues. Germline CDR1 and CDR2: ENHRY and SYGVKD. The CDR3 sequence: CAISPQGAREQYF. CDR3 coding DNA: TGTGCCATCAGCCCACAGGGGGCGCGTGAGCAGTACTTC.

The CDR3 region has the DNA TGTGCCACCAGCGAGATAGAGAACTATGGCTACACCTTC. As protein: CATSEIENYGYTF. The genes are TRBV15 and TRBJ1-2; no clear D gene. The germline gives CDR1 LNHNV, CDR2 YYDKDF (reference sequence). The CDR3 totals 13 residues. Trimming stripped 5 bases from V and 2 bases from J, with 9 bases between. Based on the CDR3 plus reference TRBV15 and TRBJ1-2, the full variable domain is DAMVIQNPRYQVTQFGKPVTLSCSQTLNHNVMYWYQQKSSQAPKLLFHYYDKDFNNEADTPDNFQSRRPNTSFCFLDIRSPGLGDTAMYLCATSEIENYGYTFGSGTRLTVV.

This sequence joins TRBV24-1 and TRBJ2-3, with 12 positions matching TRBD2. After removal of 7 bases from V and 4 bases from J, the junction contained 11 bases not matched to a gene. This CDR3 is 17 amino acids long. Germline loops: CDR1 KGHDR, CDR2 SFDVKD. CDR3 loop: CATSSASGGADPDTQYF. The CDR3 region has the DNA TGTGCCACCAGCTCAGCTAGCGGGGGGGCCGATCCAGATACGCAGTATTTT.

This clonotype came up a few times. The J gene is TRBJ1-1, the V gene TRBV27; 9 nucleotides line up with TRBD1. V gave up 5 bases and J gave up 4 bases; unmatched junction bases: 5. The CDR3 runs to 14 residues. Germline V gives CDR1 MNHEY, CDR2 SMNVEV (reference sequence). For the CDR3, the DNA is TGTGCCAGCAGTCACGGGACAGGGAGCACTGAAGCTTTCTTT. This translates into CASSHGTGSTEAFF.

This clonotype was seen many times. The chain couples TRBV7-8 to TRBJ2-7; no firm D call. V shed 1 base and J shed 2 bases, with 6 bases lying between them. The CDR3 spans 13 residues. CDR1 is SGHVS, CDR2 FQNEAQ, per germline. The CDR3 sequence: CASSLGATYEQYF. The CDR3 DNA sequence: TGTGCCAGCAGCTTAGGGGCGACCTACGAGCAGTACTTC.